One and the same sample provided the 13 T cell receptor beta chains below, sequenced in a study of T-cell reconstitution after alpha-beta-depleted transplantation in children. A TCRbeta library incorporating unique molecular identifiers was prepared. TCRdb re-called the PCR reads with MiXCR, one entry per CDR3 protein. This sample carries approximately 82,000 distinct CDR3 sequences, around 15% of them seen once, and the ten largest clones take around 20%. The sample here was PBMCs, mostly from graft donor cells, taken 180 days after TCRalphabeta/CD19-depleted stem cell transplant. The receptors stem from a male patient aged 2 to 10 who had a stem cell transplant for acute lymphoblastic leukemia, so the T cells may come from the graft donor.

This clonotype was detected only a few times. The V call is TRBV29-1, the J call TRBJ2-5; D may be TRBD1 or TRBD2 (5 bases each). Germline CDR1 SQVTM, CDR2 ANQGSEA. Trimming took off 5 bases at V and 1 base at J, with 8 bases between the two ends. The CDR3 sequence is 12 residues long. CDR3 DNA sequence: TGCAGCGTTAAGAGGGGCCAAGAGACCCAGTACTTC. It encodes CSVKRGQETQYF.

There are a few counts of this clonotype. The rearrangement links TRBV29-1 to TRBJ1-1; the D gene is possibly TRBD1 (6 bases). Germline CDR1 reads SQVTM; CDR2 reads ANQGSEA. The CDR3 spans 14 residues. V lost 2 bases and J 1 base, leaving 11 bases between the germline ends. CDR3: CSVEPTGENTEAFF. The CDR3 coding sequence is TGCAGCGTTGAACCGACAGGCGAGAACACTGAAGCTTTCTTT.

This clonotype came up a few times. CDR3 amino acids: CASSQDWGYEQYF. The CDR3 region has the DNA TGTGCCAGCAGCCAAGATTGGGGCTACGAGCAGTACTTC. This sequence joins TRBV3-1 and TRBJ2-7; no clear D. This CDR3 is 13 amino acids long. Germline V gene sequence: CDR1 LGHDT, CDR2 YNNKEL (reference sequence). V was clipped by 0 bases and J by 3 bases, with 6 bases between them.

At least ten counts were recorded for this clonotype. V usage is TRBV7-9 and J usage is TRBJ2-1, with 13 positions matching TRBD2. V dropped 5 bases and J dropped 1; count of bases not matched to a gene: 5. The CDR3 contains 17 residues. Germline-derived CDR1 and CDR2 are SEHNR and FQNEAQ (reference sequence). In nucleotides, the CDR3 is TGTGCCAGCAGCCACGGACTAGCGGGAGATTCCTACAATGAGCAGTTCTTC. Amino acid sequence: CASSHGLAGDSYNEQFF.

In its sample, this clonotype was seen a few times. This chain connects TRBV3-1 to TRBJ1-4; tentatively, D is TRBD1 (6 bases). This CDR3 is built from 15 residues. With 2 bases removed from V and 9 bases from J, the gap between germline ends came to 16 bases. Germline CDR1 reads LGHDT; CDR2 reads YNNKEL (reference sequence). The DNA for the CDR3 is TGTGCCAGCAGCCAAACCCCTCGGACAGTGAAAAAACTGTTTTTT. The encoded protein is CASSQTPRTVKKLFF.

The chain carries TRBV12-3 or TRBV12-4 and TRBJ1-1; 7 positions match TRBD1. V was clipped by 4 bases and J by 0 bases; unmatched bases: 2. CDR3 length: 14 amino acids. CDR3 protein: CASSSGTVNTEAFF. In DNA, the CDR3 is TGTGCCAGCAGTTCCGGGACAGTGAACACTGAAGCTTTCTTT.

The genes are TRBV5-1 and TRBJ2-2, with D unclear. Germline V lookup: CDR1 SGHRS, CDR2 YFSETQ. V shed 3 bases and J shed 4 bases, with 10 bases lying between them. CDR3 length: 14 residues. The CDR3 region has the DNA TGCGCCAGCAGCTCCTTGGGGATCACCGGGGAGCTGTTTTTT. Its protein is CASSSLGITGELFF. Filled out from reference TRBV5-1 and TRBJ2-2, the complete variable domain reads KAGVTQTPRYLIKTRGQQVTLSCSPISGHRSVSWYQQTPGQGLQFLFEYFSETQRNKGNFPGRFSGRQFSNSRSEMNVSTLELGDSALYLCASSSLGITGELFFGEGSRLTVL.

This chain connects TRBV12-3 or TRBV12-4 to TRBJ1-5, with unresolved D. With 2 bases removed from V and 3 bases from J, the gap between germline ends came to 8 bases. The CDR3 is 14 amino acids. The CDR3 loop is CASSLSGYNQPQHF. CDR3 DNA sequence: TGTGCCAGCAGTTTAAGTGGGTACAATCAGCCCCAGCATTTT.

This sequence joins TRBV10-3 and TRBJ1-1, with a tentative D call TRBD1 (5 bases). The germline V and J ends were trimmed by 3 bases and 4 bases, with 12 bases remaining between them. This CDR3 comprises 14 residues. Germline V gene data show CDR1 as ENHRY and CDR2 as SYGVKD. The CDR3 nucleotides are TGTGCCATCAGTGATAAGGGCGGGGGCACTGAAGCTTTCTTT. It translates to CAISDKGGGTEAFF.

The chain has TRBV12-3 or TRBV12-4 and TRBJ2-3, with unresolved D. The V end was cut by 4 bases, the J end by 4 bases, with 6 bases between. This CDR3 contains 12 residues. The CDR3 reads CASSSLSDTQYF. The CDR3 bases are TGTGCCAGCAGTTCCCTATCAGATACGCAGTATTTT.

This clonotype was recorded a few times. V and J are TRBV12-3 or TRBV12-4 and TRBJ2-3; 10 bases match TRBD2. The CDR3 runs 15 residues. V lost 6 bases to trimming and J lost 0 bases; unmatched junction nucleotides: 3. Here the CDR3 DNA reads TGTGCCAGCAGCATACTAGCGGGGAGCACAGATACGCAGTATTTT. It yields the protein CASSILAGSTDTQYF.

The V gene is TRBV12-3 or TRBV12-4, the J gene TRBJ1-2; D perhaps matches TRBD1 (6 bases). V lost 0 bases and J 5 bases, leaving 19 bases between the germline ends. The CDR3 loop spans 17 amino acids. CDR3 in DNA: TGTGCCAGCAGTTTAGCGTGGACAGTCCGGAAAGGATATGGCTACACCTTC. Translated: CASSLAWTVRKGYGYTF.

The genes are TRBV7-2 and TRBJ2-1, with TRBD2 as a possible D gene (6 bases). The CDR3 runs to 14 residues. The germline V gene encodes CDR1 SGHTA and CDR2 FQGNSA. The ends were cut back, 5 bases at V and 4 bases at J, with 12 bases in the middle. CDR3 DNA: TGTGCCAGCAGCCAGAATGCGGGGTACAATGAGCAGTTCTTC. This codes for CASSQNAGYNEQFF.